This T cell receptor (beta chain) came from a study of CD8+ T cells in alopecia areata. CDR3 length: 12 amino acids. The V segment lost 11 bases and the J segment 4 bases; nucleotides outside the gene matches: 5. The germline V gene encodes CDR1 SNHLY and CDR2 FYNNEI. Documented treatment: oral pan-JAK inhibitor, 5-10 mg twice daily. Isolation of CD4+ and CD8+ T cells from PBMCs was achieved by sorting. Reverse transcribed after extraction, RNA yielded cDNA as the sequencing template. TCRdb's copy holds only in-frame clones and misses some; the assay was immunoSEQ multiplex PCR. This table holds around 270,000 clones, roughly 50% found once. This clone was recorded a few times.

This TCR was sampled from a human donor with alopecia areata. The starting material was CD4+ T cells sorted from blood, obtained at week 24, from a patient treated with tofacitinib. The chain is built from TRBV2 and TRBJ2-7; 10 positions match TRBD2. In nucleotides, the CDR3 is TGTGCCGCTAGACTAGCGGGTTACGAGCAGTACTTC. It is translated as CAARLAGYEQYF.